Detailed here is one TCR beta chain. TCRdb keeps only in-frame clones here, not all; method: immunoSEQ multiplex PCR. The sample records 90,000 to 95,000 clones, about 94% being singletons. This sample is part of a study of T cell changes during pregnancy in multiple sclerosis. Germline lookup yields CDR1 SEHNR and CDR2 FQNEAQ (reference sequence). This CDR3 has 17 residues. J lost 3 bases, V lost 3 bases, and 9 bases had no gene match. The sample here was peripheral blood, taken in the third trimester of pregnancy. J is TRBJ1-1 and V is TRBV7-9, with 11 nucleotides matching TRBD1. This clonotype originated in a female donor with multiple sclerosis, enrolled in a pregnancy study. CDR3 sequence: CASSFTRDRGWYTEAFF. In nucleotides, the CDR3 is TGTGCCAGCAGCTTCACAAGGGACAGGGGGTGGTACACTGAAGCTTTCTTT.